This TCR beta chain is drawn from a study of blood T cells in healthy people across ages. Each donor gave around 9.6 milliliters of peripheral blood. Samples had at least 6.5 million PBMCs isolated from them. The germline gives CDR1 LGHDT, CDR2 YNNKEL (reference sequence). The CDR3 length is 14 residues. Findings and limits, study-wide: Long-lived donors had more naive CD4+ cells and higher diversity than aged donors.

Combining a sample-barcoded 5' primer with a J-beta primer mix, a second PCR ran for about 6 to 11 cycles. Every sample gave at least 3 million paired-end reads containing CDR3. TCRdb passed the 5' RACE reads through MiXCR, listing each CDR3 protein once. The top ten clones hold around 50% of a sample with 380,000 or so distinct CDR3 sequences, roughly half of them seen once. A remark on this clonotype: Its antigen remains unknown.

This clonotype originated in a man aged 60 to 75 in good health. Sequenced input: blood. The rearrangement links TRBV3-1 to TRBJ2-5, with D perhaps given as TRBD1 or TRBD2 (6 bases each). The J call may be incorrect, as the DNA end agrees better with TRBJ2-7. This chain's CDR3 is CASSPQGRIGEQYF. The CDR3 bases are TGTGCCAGCAGCCCTCAGGGGAGGATTGGCGAGCAGTACTTC.